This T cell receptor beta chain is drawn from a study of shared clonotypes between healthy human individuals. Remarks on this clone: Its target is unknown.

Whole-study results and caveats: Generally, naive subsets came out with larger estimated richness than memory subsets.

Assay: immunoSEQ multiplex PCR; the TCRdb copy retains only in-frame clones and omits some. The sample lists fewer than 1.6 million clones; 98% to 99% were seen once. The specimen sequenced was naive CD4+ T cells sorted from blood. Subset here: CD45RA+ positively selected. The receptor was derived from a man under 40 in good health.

Here the CDR3 reads CASSQGIGGLADYEQYF. CDR3 nucleotides: TGCGCCAGCAGCCAAGGTATAGGGGGACTAGCGGACTACGAGCAGTACTTC. The chain uses TRBV4-1 and TRBJ2-7; 11 bases are shared with TRBD2. The CDR3 consists of 17 residues. V was pared by 1 base and J by 3 bases, with 8 bases of the junction left unmatched. In germline, CDR1 is MGHRA, CDR2 YSYEKL.